These 20 T cell receptor beta chains were all obtained from the same sample, sequenced in a study of T cells in Graves' hyperthyroidism and ophthalmopathy. Amplification yielded TCR beta CDR3 regions, with RNA transcripts as the source. First-round RT-PCR with HTBI primers amplified the TCR CDR3 region. TCRdb used MiXCR to reprocess the multiplex PCR reads, holding one entry per CDR3 protein. The sample yields some 510,000 distinct CDR3 sequences, less than 25% seen once. Sequenced sample: blood. The receptors were gathered from a man between 18 and 35 years old with Graves' hyperthyroidism.

CDR3 region: CASSRSGINYGYTF. The CDR3 DNA reads TGTGCCAGCAGCCGTTCAGGGATTAACTATGGCTACACCTTC. The chain has TRBV3-1 and TRBJ1-2, with TRBD1 as a possible D gene (5 bases). Trimming took 4 bases from V and 1 from J, leaving 10 bases between them. The germline V gene has CDR1 LGHDT and CDR2 YNNKEL (reference sequence). CDR3 length: 14 amino acids.

This clonotype has a handful of counts. The chain is built from TRBV20-1 and TRBJ2-7; TRBD2 might be the D (7 bases). With 2 bases removed from V and 3 bases from J, the gap between germline ends came to 20 bases. The V gene's germline CDR1 is DFQATT and CDR2 SNEGSKA (reference sequence). The CDR3 extends over 16 amino acids. This CDR3 is CSARSRVAGANYEQYF. The CDR3 DNA is TGCAGTGCTAGATCCCGGGTTGCGGGGGCAAACTACGAGCAGTACTTC.

This clonotype was seen more than once but under ten times. V is TRBV19 and J is TRBJ2-2; the D gene is possibly TRBD2 (6 bases). V shed 6 bases and J shed 4 bases, with 9 bases lying between them. The CDR3 has 13 amino acids. From germline, CDR1 is LNHDA and CDR2 SQIVND (reference sequence). This chain's CDR3 is CASRDGGTGELFF. The CDR3 region has the DNA TGTGCCAGTAGGGACGGGGGCACCGGGGAGCTGTTTTTT.

Many counts were recorded for this clonotype. This rearrangement joins TRBV27 to TRBJ1-2; D ambiguous. V was trimmed by 2 bases and J by 6 bases, leaving 10 bases between them. The CDR3 totals 13 residues. Germline V lookup: CDR1 MNHEY, CDR2 SMNVEV (reference sequence). This chain's CDR3 is CASSLSSSHGYTF. For the CDR3, the DNA is TGTGCCAGCAGTTTAAGTAGCTCCCATGGCTACACCTTC.

This clonotype was observed many times. The gene calls are TRBV5-1 and TRBJ1-1, with D perhaps matching TRBD1 (5 bases). The CDR3 runs 14 residues. CDR1 is SGHRS and CDR2 is YFSETQ in the germline V gene. Trimming stripped 3 bases from V and 5 bases from J, with 14 bases between. The CDR3 bases are TGCGCCAGCAGCTCGGGGGAAGTGGCGACTGAAGCTTTCTTT. Amino acid sequence: CASSSGEVATEAFF.

With regard to this clonotype: This may come from a read error, since a much larger clone is one base off. The rearrangement uses TRBV12-3 or TRBV12-4 and TRBJ1-2, with TRBD1 identical over 7 bases. The CDR3 sequence is 13 residues long. CDR3 bases: TGTGTCAGCAGTCCGAAGGGACAGTATGGCCACACCTTC. Amino acids: CVSSPKGQYGHTF.

This clonotype is a singleton in its sample. The rearrangement joins TRBV14 to TRBJ1-5; 7 bases map to TRBD1. V lost 0 bases to trimming and J lost 3 bases; unmatched junction nucleotides: 23. Germline-derived CDR1 and CDR2 are SGHDN and FVKESK. The length of the CDR3 is 22 residues. In nucleotides, the CDR3 is TGTGCCAGCAGCCAAGATTTTGGATTTTGGGGGACAGCTTTTTGTCCCAATCAGCCCCAGCATTTT. It is translated as CASSQDFGFWGTAFCPNQPQHF.

At least ten counts were recorded for this clonotype. The V call is TRBV11-2, the J call TRBJ1-3; 9 positions agree with TRBD1. Germline CDR1 and CDR2: SGHAT and FQNNGV. Unmatched junction bases numbered 8, after V lost 5 bases and J lost 3 bases. The CDR3 is made up of 16 amino acids. The CDR3 reads CASSGSGTGFGNTIYF. As DNA, the CDR3 is TGTGCCAGCAGCGGGTCCGGGACAGGGTTTGGAAACACCATATATTTT.

The sample holds a few counts of this clonotype. V usage is TRBV20-1 and J usage is TRBJ2-2; TRBD1 or TRBD2 may be the D gene (5 bases each). This CDR3 is built from 13 residues. V lost 6 bases and J lost 4, with 12 bases in between. Germline CDR1 DFQATT, CDR2 SNEGSKA (reference sequence). DNA for the CDR3: TGCAGTGCCCGACAGAGGGCCACCGGGGAGCTGTTTTTT. Translating gives CSARQRATGELFF.

V gene TRBV10-3 combines with J gene TRBJ2-7; D might be TRBD2 (6 bases). Trimming took 8 bases from V and 0 from J, leaving 8 bases between them. CDR3 size: 12 residues. Germline-derived CDR1 and CDR2 are ENHRY and SYGVKD. This chain's CDR3 is CAIAGGSYEQYF. The CDR3, as DNA: TGTGCCATCGCCGGGGGCTCCTACGAGCAGTACTTC.

This chain uses TRBV3-1 with TRBJ1-1; 7 positions agree with TRBD1. CDR1 and CDR2 from the germline V gene are LGHDT and YNNKEL (reference sequence). The CDR3 is 15 residues long. Losses at the gene ends were 1 base for V and 0 bases for J; bases not matched to a gene: 2. As DNA, the CDR3 is TGTGCCAGCAGCCAAGTTACAGGGGTGAACACTGAAGCTTTCTTT. Its protein is CASSQVTGVNTEAFF.

This clonotype has just a few counts. J is TRBJ2-7 and V is TRBV19, with 8 bases that match TRBD1. V lost 3 bases, J lost 4 bases, and 5 bases stayed unmatched. This CDR3 region has 14 residues. Germline V gene data show CDR1 as LNHDA and CDR2 as SQIVND (reference sequence). For the CDR3, the DNA is TGTGCCAGTAGTATCGAACAGGGGGATTACGAGCAGTACTTC. Translated, it gives CASSIEQGDYEQYF. Drawing the rest from reference TRBV19 and TRBJ2-7, the complete variable domain is DGGITQSPKYLFRKEGQNVTLSCEQNLNHDAMYWYRQDPGQGLRLIYYSQIVNDFQKGDIAEGYSVSREKKESFPLTVTSAQKNPTAFYLCASSIEQGDYEQYFGPGTRLTVT.

This clonotype was counted ten times or more. The gene calls are TRBV20-1 and TRBJ1-1; 7 nucleotides line up with TRBD1. The CDR3 runs to 12 residues. CDR1 is DFQATT, CDR2 SNEGSKA, per germline (reference sequence). The CDR3 here is CRVYRGNTEAFF. The CDR3 DNA is TGCAGAGTTTACAGGGGAAACACTGAAGCTTTCTTT.

This clonotype was recorded many times. The chain is built from TRBV4-1 and TRBJ2-4; the D call may be TRBD1 or TRBD2 (5 bases each). The germline V and J ends were trimmed by 2 bases and 7 bases, with 18 bases remaining between them. The CDR3 totals 16 residues. Germline values: CDR1 MGHRA, CDR2 YSYEKL. CDR3: CASSQLGAGNGNIQYF. The CDR3 DNA follows: TGCGCCAGCAGCCAACTCGGGGCAGGGAATGGGAACATTCAGTACTTC.

This clonotype was seen many times. The CDR3 DNA reads as TGTGCCAGCAGTGAAAGTAATCAGGCGGGAATCAACACTGAAGCTTTCTTT. Its translation: CASSESNQAGINTEAFF. The rearrangement uses TRBV2 and TRBJ1-1, with D unclear. Trimming left V 2 bases short and J 2 bases short, with 18 bases between. The CDR3 runs to 17 residues. Germline CDR1 reads SNHLY; CDR2 reads FYNNEI.

The gene calls are TRBV20-1 and TRBJ2-7, with TRBD1 matching over 8 bases. The germline V gene encodes CDR1 DFQATT and CDR2 SNEGSKA (reference sequence). V gave up 2 bases and J gave up 3 bases; unmatched junction bases: 9. This CDR3 is 15 amino acids long. The CDR3 nucleotides are TGCAGTGCTAGACCCCCTCGGACAGGGAGCTACGAGCAGTACTTC. Encoded protein: CSARPPRTGSYEQYF.

The chain links TRBV9 to TRBJ2-2; 10 bases line up with TRBD2. J was trimmed by 0 bases and V by 0 bases; bases with no gene match: 11. The CDR3 sequence is 20 residues long. The germline gives CDR1 SGDLS, CDR2 YYNGEE. The CDR3 bases are TGTGCCAGCAGCGTAGGGGCGGTAGCGGGGGGCAAGGCGAACACCGGGGAGCTGTTTTTT. Its translation is CASSVGAVAGGKANTGELFF.

This clonotype was observed many times. The V gene is TRBV29-1, the J gene TRBJ2-7; 12 bases are shared with TRBD2. CDR1 and CDR2 (germline): SQVTM, ANQGSEA. The CDR3 has 15 residues. The trim removed 5 bases at V and 2 bases at J, leaving 7 bases unmatched. CDR3: CSVTTTSGGPYEQYF. The CDR3 DNA is TGCAGCGTTACGACGACTAGCGGGGGACCCTACGAGCAGTACTTC.

This clonotype was counted a few times. The chain employs TRBV7-9 and TRBJ2-5; 9 bases are a match to TRBD2. This CDR3 has 15 amino acids. Germline CDR1 SEHNR, CDR2 FQNEAQ (reference sequence). The V and J ends lost 2 bases and 2 bases, in that order; junction bases with no gene match: 3. The CDR3 here is CASSLQRGEQETQYF. The CDR3 DNA sequence: TGTGCCAGCAGCTTACAGCGGGGGGAGCAAGAGACCCAGTACTTC. Using reference TRBV7-9 and TRBJ2-5 for the parts outside the CDR3, the full variable domain is DTGVSQNPRHKITKRGQNVTFRCDPISEHNRLYWYRQTLGQGPEFLTYFQNEAQLEKSRLLSDRFSAERPKGSFSTLEIQRTEQGDSAMYLCASSLQRGEQETQYFGPGTRLLVL.

This clonotype was observed a handful of times. The junction departs from the called germline gene at one end, perhaps through a read error. The chain joins TRBV7-8 to TRBJ1-3; D call uncertain. The CDR3 consists of 13 residues. CDR1 and CDR2 (germline): SGHVS, FQNEAQ. The CDR3 loop reads CASSLTRAARAHF. In DNA, the CDR3 is TGTGCCAGCAGCTTAACCCGGGCCGCGCGGGCCCATTTT.